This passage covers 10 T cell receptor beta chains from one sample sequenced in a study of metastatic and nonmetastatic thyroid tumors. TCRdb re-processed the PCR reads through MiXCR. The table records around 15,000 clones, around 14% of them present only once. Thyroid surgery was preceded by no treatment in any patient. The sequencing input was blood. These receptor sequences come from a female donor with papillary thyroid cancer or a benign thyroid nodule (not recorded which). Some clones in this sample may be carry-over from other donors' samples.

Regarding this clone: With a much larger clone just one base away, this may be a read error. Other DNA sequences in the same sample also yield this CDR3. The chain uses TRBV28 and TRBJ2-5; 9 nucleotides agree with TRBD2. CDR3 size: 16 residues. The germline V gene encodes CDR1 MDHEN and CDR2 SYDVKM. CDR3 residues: CASSSVGGRAWETQYF. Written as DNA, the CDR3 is TGTGCAAGCAGCTCGGTTGGCGGGAGGGCCTGGGAGACCCAGTACTTC.

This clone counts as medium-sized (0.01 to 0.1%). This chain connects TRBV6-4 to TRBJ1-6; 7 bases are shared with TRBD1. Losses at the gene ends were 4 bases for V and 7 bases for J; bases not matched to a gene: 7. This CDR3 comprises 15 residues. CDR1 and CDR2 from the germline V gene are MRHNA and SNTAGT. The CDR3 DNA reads TGTGCCAGCAGTGTGACCCAGGGGGACAATTCACCCCTCCACTTT. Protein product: CASSVTQGDNSPLHF.

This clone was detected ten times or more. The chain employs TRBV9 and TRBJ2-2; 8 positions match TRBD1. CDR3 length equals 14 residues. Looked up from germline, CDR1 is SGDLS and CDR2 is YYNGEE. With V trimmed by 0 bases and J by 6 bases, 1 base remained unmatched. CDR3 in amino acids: CASSVEQGAGELFF. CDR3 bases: TGTGCCAGCAGCGTAGAACAGGGGGCCGGGGAGCTGTTTTTT.

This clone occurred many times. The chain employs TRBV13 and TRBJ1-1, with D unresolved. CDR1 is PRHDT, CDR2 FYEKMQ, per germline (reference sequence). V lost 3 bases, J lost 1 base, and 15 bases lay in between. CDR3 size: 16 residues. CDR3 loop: CASSFSFRAGNTEAFF. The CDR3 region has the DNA TGTGCCAGCAGCTTTAGCTTTCGGGCGGGGAACACTGAAGCTTTCTTT. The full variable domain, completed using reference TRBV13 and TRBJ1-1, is AAGVIQSPRHLIKEKRETATLKCYPIPRHDTVYWYQQGPGQDPQFLISFYEKMQSDKGSIPDRFSAQQFSDYHSELNMSSLELGDSALYFCASSFSFRAGNTEAFFGQGTRLTVV.

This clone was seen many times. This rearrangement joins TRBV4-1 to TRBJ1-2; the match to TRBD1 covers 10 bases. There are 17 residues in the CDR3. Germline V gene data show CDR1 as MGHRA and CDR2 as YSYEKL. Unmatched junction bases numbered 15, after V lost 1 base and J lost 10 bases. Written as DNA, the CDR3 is TGCGCCAGCAGCCAAGGACAGGGGGCCGCCGAGGGAGTTCTCTACACCTTC. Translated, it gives CASSQGQGAAEGVLYTF.

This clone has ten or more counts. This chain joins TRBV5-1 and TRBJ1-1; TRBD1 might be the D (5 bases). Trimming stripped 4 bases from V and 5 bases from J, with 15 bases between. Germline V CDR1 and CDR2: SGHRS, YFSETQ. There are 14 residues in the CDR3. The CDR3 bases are TGCGCCAGCAGCGCTCAGGGACCTGTGACTGAAGCTTTCTTT. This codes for CASSAQGPVTEAFF.

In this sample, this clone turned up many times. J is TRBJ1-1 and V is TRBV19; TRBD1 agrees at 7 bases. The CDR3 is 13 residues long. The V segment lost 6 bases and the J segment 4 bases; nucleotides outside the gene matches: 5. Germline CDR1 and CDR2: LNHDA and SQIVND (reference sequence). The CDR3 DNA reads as TGTGCCAGTAGGGTCAGGGGGGTCACTGAAGCTTTCTTT. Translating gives CASRVRGVTEAFF.

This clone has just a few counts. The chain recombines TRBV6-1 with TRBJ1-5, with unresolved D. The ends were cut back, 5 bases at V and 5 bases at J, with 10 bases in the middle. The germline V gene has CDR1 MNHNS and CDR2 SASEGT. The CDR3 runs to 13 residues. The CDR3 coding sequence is TGTGCCAGCAGTAGAAAGGAAGATCAGCCCCAGCATTTT. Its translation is CASSRKEDQPQHF.

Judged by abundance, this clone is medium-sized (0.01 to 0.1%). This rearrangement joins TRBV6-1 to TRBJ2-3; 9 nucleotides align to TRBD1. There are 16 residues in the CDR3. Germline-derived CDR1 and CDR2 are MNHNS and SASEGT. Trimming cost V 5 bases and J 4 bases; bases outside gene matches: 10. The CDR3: CASSRNRDRVPDTQYF. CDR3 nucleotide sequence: TGTGCCAGCAGTCGTAATCGGGACAGGGTCCCAGATACGCAGTATTTT.

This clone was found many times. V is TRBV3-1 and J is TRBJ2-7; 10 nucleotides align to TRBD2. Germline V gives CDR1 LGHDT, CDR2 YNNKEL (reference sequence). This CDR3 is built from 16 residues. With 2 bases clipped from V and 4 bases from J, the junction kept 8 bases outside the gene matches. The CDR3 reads CASSQFSSGRLYEQYF. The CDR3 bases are TGTGCCAGCAGCCAATTTTCTAGCGGGAGACTTTACGAGCAGTACTTC.